The 32 T cell receptor beta chains in this list originate from one sample, sequenced in a study of shared clonotypes between healthy human individuals. Terminally differentiated effector memory CD45RA+ cells were excluded from the naive CD8 cells, which were CD45RO-negative and positively selected for CCR7. Method: immunoSEQ multiplex PCR; TCRdb's copy keeps in-frame clones and lacks some. The top ten clones hold around 24% of a sample with some 740,000 clones, approximately 92% of them seen once. Sequencing was done on a sample of naive CD8+ T cells sorted from blood. These receptors all come from a man aged 25-45 years in good health.

V is TRBV7-9 and J is TRBJ1-5, with 8 bases fitting TRBD1. Germline values: CDR1 SEHNR, CDR2 FQNEAQ (reference sequence). The V and J ends lost 1 base and 3 bases, in that order; junction bases with no gene match: 8. This CDR3 has 17 residues. Here the CDR3 DNA reads TGTGCCAGCAGCTTAGTACCCGGGACAGGAGACAATCAGCCCCAGCATTTT. Its protein product is CASSLVPGTGDNQPQHF.

The chain couples TRBV12-5 to TRBJ2-1, with D possibly matching TRBD2 (5 bases). The CDR3 is 12 amino acids. V lost 7 bases and J 10 bases, leaving 14 bases between the germline ends. Germline V gene data show CDR1 as LGHNT and CDR2 as FRNRAP. The CDR3: CASVGADLEQFF. The CDR3 DNA is TGTGCTAGTGTAGGAGCGGACCTCGAGCAGTTCTTC.

The chain couples TRBV10-2 to TRBJ2-7; D may be TRBD2 (5 bases). From germline, CDR1 is WSHSY and CDR2 SAAADI. CDR3 length: 14 residues. The V end lost 0 bases, the J end lost 4 bases, and 10 bases lay between the germline ends. The CDR3 loop is CASSESLAGYEQYF. The CDR3 nucleotides are TGCGCCAGCAGTGAGTCTCTAGCTGGTTACGAGCAGTACTTC.

As to this clone: This CDR3 is also generated by other DNA sequences in the sample. The CDR3 sequence is CASSLTNEQFF. CDR3 bases: TGTGCCAGCAGCTTAACCAATGAGCAGTTCTTC. The V and J genes are TRBV11-2 and TRBJ2-1; D is uncertain. Between the trimmed V and J ends, which lost 2 bases and 6 bases, there was a span of 2 bases. CDR3 length: 11 amino acids. Germline CDR1 SGHAT, CDR2 FQNNGV.

The chain joins TRBV7-8 to TRBJ2-2; 7 bases are shared with TRBD2. CDR3 length: 13 amino acids. Trimming at V came to 5 bases and at J to 6 bases, leaving 3 bases not matched to a gene. Germline lookup yields CDR1 SGHVS and CDR2 FQNEAQ. The CDR3: CASSPSGSGELFF. In nucleotides, the CDR3 is TGTGCCAGCAGCCCTAGCGGTTCCGGGGAGCTGTTTTTT. The whole variable domain, filled in from reference TRBV7-8 and TRBJ2-2, reads GAGVSQSPRYKVAKRGQDVALRCDPISGHVSLFWYQQALGQGPEFLTYFQNEAQLDKSGLPSDRFFAERPEGSVSTLKIQRTQQEDSAVYLCASSPSGSGELFFGEGSRLTVL.

J is TRBJ2-1 and V is TRBV7-9, with a weak D call TRBD2 (7 bases). This CDR3 region has 17 residues. The V end was cut by 5 bases, the J end by 2 bases, with 19 bases between. Germline V gene data show CDR1 as SEHNR and CDR2 as FQNEAQ (reference sequence). CDR3 loop: CASSPNPRGATYNEQFF. The CDR3 region has the DNA TGTGCCAGCAGCCCAAACCCCCGGGGGGCAACCTACAATGAGCAGTTCTTC.

DNA of the CDR3: TGCGCCAGCAGCTTGGACGGTAGCGGGGCCACCTACGAGCAGTACTTC. This sequence encodes CASSLDGSGATYEQYF. The chain has TRBV5-1 and TRBJ2-7; the match to TRBD2 covers 8 bases. Germline loops: CDR1 SGHRS, CDR2 YFSETQ. After removal of 0 bases from V and 2 bases from J, the junction contained 7 bases not matched to a gene. There are 16 residues in the CDR3. The whole variable domain, filled in from reference TRBV5-1 and TRBJ2-7, reads KAGVTQTPRYLIKTRGQQVTLSCSPISGHRSVSWYQQTPGQGLQFLFEYFSETQRNKGNFPGRFSGRQFSNSRSEMNVSTLELGDSALYLCASSLDGSGATYEQYFGPGTRLTVT.

The chain uses TRBV6-1 and TRBJ2-7; no reliable D call. V lost 6 bases, J lost 3 bases, and 9 bases lay in between. The CDR3 loop spans 12 amino acids. Germline lookup yields CDR1 MNHNS and CDR2 SASEGT. The CDR3 loop is CASSLRLYEQYF. The CDR3 nucleotides are TGTGCCAGCAGCCTCAGACTCTACGAGCAGTACTTC.

The chain links TRBV6-5 to TRBJ2-7; TRBD2 agrees at 12 bases. Trimming removed 5 bases from V and 5 bases from J; junction bases left unmatched: 7. The CDR3 is made up of 15 amino acids. Germline loops: CDR1 MNHEY, CDR2 SVGAGI. CDR3 region: CASSRRTSGKNEQYF. In DNA form, the CDR3 reads TGTGCCAGCAGTCGTCGGACTAGCGGGAAGAACGAGCAGTACTTC.

CDR3 residues: CASSLWVSGTAPQETQYF. CDR3 bases: TGTGCCAGCAGTTTATGGGTTAGCGGGACCGCCCCCCAAGAGACCCAGTACTTC. The rearrangement uses TRBV28 and TRBJ2-5, with 8 nucleotides matching TRBD2. Germline V gives CDR1 MDHEN, CDR2 SYDVKM. V dropped 0 bases and J dropped 1; count of bases not matched to a gene: 10. The CDR3 has 18 residues.

This clone has a handful of counts. The sample carries other DNA sequences with the same CDR3. The gene calls are TRBV7-9 and TRBJ1-1, with unresolved D. Trimming stripped 2 bases from V and 0 bases from J, with 7 bases between. The CDR3 is 14 amino acids. The germline V gene encodes CDR1 SEHNR and CDR2 FQNEAQ (reference sequence). For the CDR3, the DNA is TGTGCCAGCAGCTTATCGACGGTGAACACTGAAGCTTTCTTT. Amino acids: CASSLSTVNTEAFF.

This chain uses TRBV6-6 with TRBJ1-1; TRBD1 aligns across 11 bases. The V segment lost 1 base and the J segment 4 bases; nucleotides outside the gene matches: 2. CDR1 and CDR2 (germline): MNHNY, SVGAGI (reference sequence). The CDR3 runs 15 residues. CDR3 protein: CASSYFGTGGTEAFF. In nucleotides, the CDR3 is TGTGCCAGCAGTTACTTCGGGACAGGGGGCACTGAAGCTTTCTTT.

The V call is TRBV9, the J call TRBJ2-7; D possibly uses TRBD1 or TRBD2 (6 bases each). V gave up 7 bases and J gave up 5 bases, with 19 bases separating them. CDR1 SGDLS and CDR2 YYNGEE come from the germline V gene. This CDR3 comprises 14 residues. CDR3 loop: CASSAGDWGHEQYF. In DNA, the CDR3 is TGTGCCAGCTCCGCCGGGGACTGGGGGCACGAGCAGTACTTC.

The V and J genes are TRBV4-2 and TRBJ1-3; a possible D gene is TRBD1 (5 bases). The CDR3 runs 16 residues. CDR1 and CDR2 from the germline V gene are LGHNA and YNFKEQ. V lost 1 base to trimming and J lost 3 bases, with 13 bases between them. CDR3 region: CASSQGEGHVGNTIYF. CDR3 in DNA: TGTGCCAGCAGCCAAGGCGAGGGGCACGTTGGAAACACCATATATTTT.

The genes are TRBV21-1 and TRBJ2-2; the table's D call of TRBD1 was not tested on the DNA. TRBV21-1 is a known pseudogene. This CDR3 has 19 residues. CDR3 bases: TGTGCCAGCAGCAAGTCATCGGCAGGCTTGCCAGAAAACACCGGGGAGCTGTTTTTT. Translated, it gives CASSKSSAGLPENTGELFF.

The chain recombines TRBV7-3 with TRBJ2-1; D might be TRBD2 (5 bases). The CDR3 is 18 residues long. V lost 0 bases to trimming and J lost 2 bases, with 17 bases between them. Germline CDR1 reads SGHTA; CDR2 reads FQGTGA. The CDR3: CASSLTPGINLPYNEQFF. The CDR3 region has the DNA TGTGCCAGCAGCTTAACCCCGGGAATCAACCTACCCTACAATGAGCAGTTCTTC.

In this sample, this clone turned up once. The chain joins TRBV10-3 to TRBJ2-3; D possibly corresponds to TRBD1 (6 bases). V was cut by 2 bases and J by 2 bases, with 11 bases left in between. Germline CDR1 reads ENHRY; CDR2 reads SYGVKD. This CDR3 has 15 residues. The CDR3 DNA is TGTGCCATCAGTGAGAAGTGGGGGCCCACAGATACGCAGTATTTT. Residues: CAISEKWGPTDTQYF.

The gene calls are TRBV19 and TRBJ2-7; maybe TRBD2 (7 bases). The CDR3 runs to 15 residues. Germline V gene lookup returns CDR1 LNHDA and CDR2 SQIVND (reference sequence). Trimming took 1 base from V and 7 from J, leaving 17 bases between them. Here the CDR3 DNA reads TGTGCCAGTAGTATAGGGAGGGGGACTAAGAGGGAGCAGTACTTC. It is translated as CASSIGRGTKREQYF.

The chain uses TRBV7-9 and TRBJ2-1; D is unclear. Deletions cut 3 bases from V and 5 bases from J, with 11 bases between. Germline V CDR1 and CDR2: SEHNR, FQNEAQ (reference sequence). This CDR3 has 14 residues. CDR3 bases: TGTGCCAGCAGCTTTTGGATAGGGAACAATGAGCAGTTCTTC. Translating gives CASSFWIGNNEQFF.

This rearrangement joins TRBV7-3 to TRBJ2-1; 7 bases are a match to TRBD1. CDR1 and CDR2 from the germline V gene are SGHTA and FQGTGA. Losses at the gene ends were 1 base for V and 8 bases for J; bases not matched to a gene: 5. This CDR3 region has 14 residues. In DNA form, the CDR3 reads TGTGCCAGCAGCTTAAGTACAGGGGTGGATGAGCAGTTCTTC. Its translation is CASSLSTGVDEQFF.

The V call is TRBV5-6, the J call TRBJ2-1; 8 positions agree with TRBD1. V dropped 5 bases and J dropped 1; count of bases not matched to a gene: 17. This CDR3 is built from 19 residues. Germline CDR1 is SGHDT and CDR2 is YYEEEE. CDR3 sequence (DNA): TGTGCCAGCAGAGATCGTCGGGGGACAGGCTCGTTGTCCTACAATGAGCAGTTCTTC. Amino acids: CASRDRRGTGSLSYNEQFF. Complete variable domain (other parts from reference TRBV5-6 and TRBJ2-1): DAGVTQSPTHLIKTRGQQVTLRCSPKSGHDTVSWYQQALGQGPQFIFQYYEEEERQRGNFPDRFSGHQFPNYSSELNVNALLLGDSALYLCASRDRRGTGSLSYNEQFFGPGTRLTVL.

This clone was detected only once. V gene TRBV14 combines with J gene TRBJ2-1; no clear D gene. Germline loops: CDR1 SGHDN, CDR2 FVKESK. V was clipped by 0 bases and J by 0 bases, with 15 bases between them. The CDR3 is 18 amino acids. CDR3 in DNA: TGTGCCAGCAGCCAAGATCCATACCGGGCAAGCTCCTACAATGAGCAGTTCTTC. Protein product: CASSQDPYRASSYNEQFF. The variable domain in full, with the rest retrieved from reference TRBV14 and TRBJ2-1, is EAGVTQFPSHSVIEKGQTVTLRCDPISGHDNLYWYRRVMGKEIKFLLHFVKESKQDESGMPNNRFLAERTGGTYSTLKVQPAELEDSGVYFCASSQDPYRASSYNEQFFGPGTRLTVL.

A remark on this clone: Other DNA sequences in the same sample also yield this CDR3. This rearrangement joins TRBV28 to TRBJ2-1; TRBD2 agrees at 9 bases. CDR3 length: 16 residues. Germline values: CDR1 MDHEN, CDR2 SYDVKM. V gave up 2 bases and J gave up 4 bases; unmatched junction bases: 6. CDR3 DNA: TGTGCCAGCAGTTTAATAGTTAGCGGGAGTTACAATGAGCAGTTCTTC. This encodes CASSLIVSGSYNEQFF.

The V call is TRBV5-4, the J call TRBJ2-7; 10 positions match TRBD2. The CDR3 is made up of 15 amino acids. Germline V CDR1 and CDR2: SGHNT, YYREEE (reference sequence). The J segment lost 2 bases and the V segment lost 4 bases, leaving 6 bases of the junction unmatched. CDR3 nucleotide sequence: TGTGCCAGCAGCAAGGAGCGGGAGGGCCCCTACGAGCAGTACTTC. This encodes CASSKEREGPYEQYF.

The J gene is TRBJ2-1, the V gene TRBV10-3; D not resolved. The CDR3 contains 16 residues. V shed 6 bases and J shed 0 bases, with 15 bases lying between them. Germline V lookup: CDR1 ENHRY, CDR2 SYGVKD. In DNA, the CDR3 is TGTGCCATCAGCCAGACGGAAAGTGACTCCTACAATGAGCAGTTCTTC. Residues: CAISQTESDSYNEQFF.

The rearrangement links TRBV4-3 to TRBJ1-4; a weak D match, TRBD1 (5 bases). The CDR3 length is 15 residues. The V end lost 0 bases, the J end lost 8 bases, and 13 bases lay between the germline ends. CDR1 is LGHNA, CDR2 YSLEER, per germline. This CDR3 is CASSQDPFGGEKLFF. CDR3 nucleotide sequence: TGCGCCAGCAGCCAAGATCCCTTCGGGGGAGAAAAACTGTTTTTT.

The CDR3 DNA sequence: TGTGCCACCTCGGGCGAGACAGATACGCAGTATTTT. Amino acids: CATSGETDTQYF. The rearrangement uses TRBV15 and TRBJ2-3; D is unresolved. The CDR3 extends over 12 amino acids. Trimming stripped 8 bases from V and 3 bases from J, with 9 bases between. Germline assignment: CDR1 LNHNV and CDR2 YYDKDF (reference sequence). The full variable domain, completed using reference TRBV15 and TRBJ2-3, is DAMVIQNPRYQVTQFGKPVTLSCSQTLNHNVMYWYQQKSSQAPKLLFHYYDKDFNNEADTPDNFQSRRPNTSFCFLDIRSPGLGDTAMYLCATSGETDTQYFGPGTRLTVL.

This rearrangement joins TRBV7-6 to TRBJ2-7, with 10 bases lining up with TRBD1. The germline V gene has CDR1 SGHVS and CDR2 FNYEAQ. The CDR3 consists of 15 residues. The ends lost 0 bases at V and 3 bases at J; junction bases unmatched: 2. The CDR3 bases are TGTGCCAGCAGCTTAGCCGACAGGGGGCTCTACGAGCAGTACTTC. Protein: CASSLADRGLYEQYF.

A single count supports this clone. CDR3 amino acids: CASSAWTGNTGELFF. For the CDR3, the DNA is TGTGCCAGCAGCGCATGGACAGGAAACACCGGGGAGCTGTTTTTT. This chain uses TRBV11-3 with TRBJ2-2; 7 bases match TRBD1. The V segment lost 5 bases and the J segment 2 bases; nucleotides outside the gene matches: 5. The CDR3 has 15 residues. Germline CDR1 is SGHNT and CDR2 is YENEEA.

This sequence joins TRBV7-2 and TRBJ2-7; TRBD2 might be the D (5 bases). V was pared by 2 bases and J by 2 bases, with 13 bases between. The CDR3 runs 15 residues. In germline, CDR1 is SGHTA, CDR2 FQGNSA. CDR3 region: CASSLFDGSAYEQYF. The CDR3 DNA reads as TGTGCCAGCAGCTTATTCGATGGTAGCGCCTACGAGCAGTACTTC.

The chain combines TRBV19 with TRBJ1-1; D is ambiguous. The germline V gene has CDR1 LNHDA and CDR2 SQIVND (reference sequence). CDR3 length: 14 amino acids. The V gene lost 7 bases and the J gene lost 0 bases, with 12 bases spanning the gap. CDR3 protein: CASTLRVMNTEAFF. The CDR3, as DNA: TGTGCCAGTACCCTGAGGGTGATGAACACTGAAGCTTTCTTT.

The rearrangement links TRBV27 to TRBJ2-3; D is unresolved. Trimming left V 7 bases short and J 4 bases short, with 15 bases between. The CDR3 spans 14 residues. Germline assignment: CDR1 MNHEY and CDR2 SMNVEV (reference sequence). The CDR3 region has the DNA TGTGCCAGCAACCCCGGTATAGGTGCAGATACGCAGTATTTT. It translates to CASNPGIGADTQYF.